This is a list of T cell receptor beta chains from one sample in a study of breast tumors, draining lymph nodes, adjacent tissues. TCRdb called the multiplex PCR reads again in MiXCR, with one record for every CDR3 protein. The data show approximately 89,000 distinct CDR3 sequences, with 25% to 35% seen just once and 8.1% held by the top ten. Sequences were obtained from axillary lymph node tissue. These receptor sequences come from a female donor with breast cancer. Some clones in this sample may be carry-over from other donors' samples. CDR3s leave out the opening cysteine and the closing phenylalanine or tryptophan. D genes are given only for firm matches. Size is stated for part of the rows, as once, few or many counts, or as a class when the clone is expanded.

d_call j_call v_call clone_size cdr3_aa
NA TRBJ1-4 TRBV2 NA ASSDRARLF
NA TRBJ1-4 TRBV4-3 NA ASSQDLRGGNNERLF
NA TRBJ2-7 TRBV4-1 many ASSQDAVTLGYEQY
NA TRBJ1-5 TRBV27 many ASSLGNSNQPQH
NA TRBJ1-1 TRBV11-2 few ASSLGGATTEAF
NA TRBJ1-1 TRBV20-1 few SARTSMNTEAF
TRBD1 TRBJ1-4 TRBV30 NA AWTRDRGNEKLF
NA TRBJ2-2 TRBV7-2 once ASSAQVYEQYFGPGTGELF
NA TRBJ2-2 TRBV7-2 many ASSLGGATGELF
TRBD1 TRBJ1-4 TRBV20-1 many SASRDRDEKLF
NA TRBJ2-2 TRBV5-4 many ASSLVRDTGELF
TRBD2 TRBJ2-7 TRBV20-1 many SAREGGSSEQY
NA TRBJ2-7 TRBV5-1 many ASSLAGDFHEQY
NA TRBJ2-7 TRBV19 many ASSLVGLNYEQY
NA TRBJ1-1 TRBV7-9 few ASSLGARSHTEAF
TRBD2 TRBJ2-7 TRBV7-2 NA ASSLAGRGYEQY
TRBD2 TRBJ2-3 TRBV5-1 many ASSFSAGAEDTQY
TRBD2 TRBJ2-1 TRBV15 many ATSRPWAPGLAGFLSYNEQF
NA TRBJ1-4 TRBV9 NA ASSVEGTYGEKLF
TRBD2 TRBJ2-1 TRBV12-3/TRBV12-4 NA VSSRKREGLLNEQF
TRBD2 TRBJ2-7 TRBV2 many ASSEYVGAGGYEQY
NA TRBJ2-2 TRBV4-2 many ASSQEGANTGELF
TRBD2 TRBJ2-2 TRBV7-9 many ASSPPSGENTGELF
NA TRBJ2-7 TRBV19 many ASISGEPPYEQY
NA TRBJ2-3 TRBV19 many ATYDGLRGTDTQY
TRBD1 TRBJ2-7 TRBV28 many ASPGHTTGFYEQY
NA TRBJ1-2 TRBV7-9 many ASSPSLSGNYGYT
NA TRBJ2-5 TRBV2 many ASSGGPEWETQY
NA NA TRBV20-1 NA SAATEEEQF
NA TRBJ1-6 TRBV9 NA ASSLPGSYNSPPH
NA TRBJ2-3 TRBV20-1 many SAEGVGYRNPQY
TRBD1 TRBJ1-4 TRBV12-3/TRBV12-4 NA ASGNSGTGGEDSEKLF
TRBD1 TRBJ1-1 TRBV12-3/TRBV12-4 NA ASSTGGRLNTEAF
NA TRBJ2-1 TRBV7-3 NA ASSDPRKAGNSEQF
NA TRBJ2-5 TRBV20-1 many SARDYAETQY
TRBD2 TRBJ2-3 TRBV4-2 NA ASSQVGLADTDTQY
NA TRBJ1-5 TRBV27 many ASMRSGRNQPQH
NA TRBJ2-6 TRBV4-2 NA ASSQLRGTGANVLT
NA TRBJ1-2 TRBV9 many ASSDPRIGRDGYT
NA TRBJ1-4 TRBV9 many ATPVRGAETNEKLF
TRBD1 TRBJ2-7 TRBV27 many ASSFSGTASYEQY
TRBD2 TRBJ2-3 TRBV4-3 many ASSRGLAGVGDTQY
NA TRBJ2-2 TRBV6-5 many ASSYRRGELF
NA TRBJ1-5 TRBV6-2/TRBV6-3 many ASSYSNFNQPQH
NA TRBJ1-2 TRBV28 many ASSLSVSYGYT
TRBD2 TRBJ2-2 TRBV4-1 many ASSLSAGGFGELF
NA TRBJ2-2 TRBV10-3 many AIMAVANTGELF
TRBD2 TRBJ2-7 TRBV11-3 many ASSYREATYEQY